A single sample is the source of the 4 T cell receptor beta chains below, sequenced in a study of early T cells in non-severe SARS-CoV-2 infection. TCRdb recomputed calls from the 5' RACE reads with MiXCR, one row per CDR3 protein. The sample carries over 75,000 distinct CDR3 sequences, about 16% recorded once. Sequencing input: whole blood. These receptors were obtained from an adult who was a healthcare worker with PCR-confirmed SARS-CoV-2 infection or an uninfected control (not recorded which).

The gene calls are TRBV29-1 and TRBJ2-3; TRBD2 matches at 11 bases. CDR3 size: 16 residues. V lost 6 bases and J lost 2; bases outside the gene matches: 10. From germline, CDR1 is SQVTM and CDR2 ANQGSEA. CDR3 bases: TGCAGCGTAGGAGCTTTGGGACTAGCGGACACAGATACGCAGTATTTT. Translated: CSVGALGLADTDTQYF.

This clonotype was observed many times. CDR3 in DNA: TGTGCCAGCAGCTTACCAGGGGGACGGACTAATGAAAAACTGTTTTTT. This gives the protein CASSLPGGRTNEKLFF. The chain links TRBV7-9 to TRBJ1-4; 7 bases match TRBD1. The CDR3 has 16 residues. Trimming took 2 bases from V and 2 from J; bases not matched to a gene: 5. CDR1 is SEHNR, CDR2 FQNEAQ, per germline (reference sequence).

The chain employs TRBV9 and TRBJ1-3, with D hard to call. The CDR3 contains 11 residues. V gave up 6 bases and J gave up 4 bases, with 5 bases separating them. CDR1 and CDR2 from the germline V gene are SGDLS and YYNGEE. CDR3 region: CASKSGNTIYF. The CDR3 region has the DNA TGTGCCAGCAAATCGGGAAACACCATATATTTT.

In DNA, the CDR3 is TGCAGCGGAACAGGGGGCCGGAACACTGAAGCTTTCTTT. Translated, it gives CSGTGGRNTEAFF. This chain links TRBV29-1 with TRBJ1-1; 9 bases line up with TRBD1. CDR3 length: 13 residues. Germline CDR1 reads SQVTM; CDR2 reads ANQGSEA. Trimming took 7 bases from V and 1 from J; bases not matched to a gene: 4. Supplemented by reference TRBV29-1 and TRBJ1-1, the full variable domain reads SAVISQKPSRDICQRGTSLTIQCQVDSQVTMMFWYRQQPGQSLTLIATANQGSEATYESGFVIDKFPISRPNLTFSTLTVSNMSPEDSSIYLCSGTGGRNTEAFFGQGTRLTVV.